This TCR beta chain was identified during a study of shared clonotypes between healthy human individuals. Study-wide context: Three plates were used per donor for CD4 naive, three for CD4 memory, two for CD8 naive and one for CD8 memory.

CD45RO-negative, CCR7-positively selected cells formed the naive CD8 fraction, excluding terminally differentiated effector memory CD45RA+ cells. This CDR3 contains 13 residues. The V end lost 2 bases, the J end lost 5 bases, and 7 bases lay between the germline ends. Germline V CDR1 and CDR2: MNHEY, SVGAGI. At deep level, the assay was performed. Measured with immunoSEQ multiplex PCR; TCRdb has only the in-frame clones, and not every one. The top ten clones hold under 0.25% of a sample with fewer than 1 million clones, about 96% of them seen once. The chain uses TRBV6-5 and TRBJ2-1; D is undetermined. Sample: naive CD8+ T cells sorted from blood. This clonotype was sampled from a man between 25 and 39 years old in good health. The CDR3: CASSYQTNNEQFF. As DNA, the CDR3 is TGTGCCAGCAGTTACCAGACAAACAATGAGCAGTTCTTC.